The rows below give T cell receptor beta chains drawn from one sample of a study of blood T cell repertoires in COVID-19. Only in-frame clones appear in the TCRdb table, and some are missing; sequencing was by immunoSEQ multiplex PCR. This table holds some 32,000 clones, around 87% found once. The sequenced sample was peripheral blood. All receptors derive from a man aged 55-75 years with active COVID-19. Both conserved end residues are part of each CDR3. Fields, in order: CDR3 length, clone size, J gene, V gene, CDR3 protein. Clone size is not always given. Where it is, it says once, few, many or a class for expanded clones.

20 NA TRBJ2-3 TRBV18 CASSPRGQGPAAASTDTQYF
16 NA TRBJ1-6 TRBV21-1 CASSGRGPFHNSPLHF
15 NA TRBJ1-4 TRBV6-5 CASRPTGVTNEKLFF
13 NA TRBJ1-2 TRBV10-3 CAISERRSYGYTF
18 NA TRBJ1-4 TRBV4-3 CASSRGISQGALGEKLFF
15 NA TRBJ1-1 TRBV27 CASSPARGGWTEAFF
14 NA TRBJ1-2 TRBV14 CASSQGTGTYGYTF
13 NA TRBJ2-2 TRBV12-3/TRBV12-4 CASSPTRHYELFF
16 NA TRBJ2-1 TRBV20-1 CSASRAGGFSYNEQFF
16 NA TRBJ2-1 TRBV6-6 CASSPGGRSSYNEQFF
15 once TRBJ1-3 TRBV3-1/TRBV3-2 CASSHPNRAGNTIYF
13 NA TRBJ2-5 TRBV7-2 CASSLAFYETQYF
15 NA TRBJ2-1 TRBV18 CASSPVGVSYNEQFF
16 NA TRBJ2-3 TRBV7-9 CASPPGTSGSTDTQYF
14 NA TRBJ2-1 TRBV7-9 CASSLTSGGNEQFF
15 NA TRBJ2-5 TRBV15 CATSRSGPRGETQYF
14 NA TRBJ1-1 TRBV30 CAWSVPGFGTEAFF
16 NA TRBJ1-2 TRBV20-1 CSASTGRGVVSDGCTF
14 NA TRBJ2-5 TRBV6-5 CASIRAGGQETQYF
14 NA TRBJ2-5 TRBV9 CASSGSGYQETQYF
13 NA TRBJ1-5 TRBV6-6 CASSTQGNQPQHF